This T cell receptor beta chain is from a study of T cells in Graves' hyperthyroidism and ophthalmopathy. This clonotype has ten or more counts. The germline CDR1 and CDR2 sequences are SEHNR and FQNEAQ (reference sequence). The ends were cut back, 5 bases at V and 4 bases at J, with 15 bases in the middle. This CDR3 region has 15 residues. Researchers took RNA transcripts and amplified the TCR beta CDR3 regions from them. First-round RT-PCR of the TCR CDR3 relied on the HTBI primer set. One entry per CDR3 protein results from TCRdb running MiXCR on the multiplex PCR reads. Altogether roughly 750,000 distinct CDR3 sequences are present, about a sixth being singletons, with the ten largest covering around 7.7%.

The chain is built from TRBV7-9 and TRBJ1-5, with unresolved D. Input material: blood. This TCR derives from a man aged 18-30 years with Graves' hyperthyroidism. DNA for the CDR3: TGTGCCAGCAGCACGGACCCCTTTGGGAATCAGCCCCAGCATTTT. Protein sequence: CASSTDPFGNQPQHF.